Shown below are 27 T cell receptor beta chains from a single sample sequenced in a study of blood T cell repertoires in COVID-19 (TCRdb year 2020). The receptor library was made with the immunoSEQ multiplex PCR assay. Imported from immuneACCESS, the table was reduced by TCRdb to in-frame sequences with V and J called. These copies leave out some clones; in studies compared against another copy, an unresolved V gene accounts for under half, and the cause of the remainder is not known. In this sample the table shows 170,000 or so clones, more than 85% of which occur a single time. The top ten clonotypes cover 2.7% of the sample. Sample: peripheral blood. The receptors stem from a man between 35 and 55 years old with active or convalescent COVID-19.

About this clone: This sample also contains other DNA sequences that code for the same CDR3. The chain has TRBV12-3 or TRBV12-4 and TRBJ2-2; D remains ambiguous. The V and J ends lost 8 bases and 6 bases respectively, with 7 bases between them. The CDR3 loop spans 11 amino acids. DNA for the CDR3: TGTGCCAGCTCGTTGTCCGGGGAGCTGTTTTTT. It yields the protein CASSLSGELFF.

The V gene is TRBV28, the J gene TRBJ2-7; 7 positions agree with TRBD2. The CDR3 sequence is 13 residues long. The V and J ends lost 10 bases and 9 bases, in that order; junction bases with no gene match: 15. CDR1 is MDHEN, CDR2 SYDVKM, per germline. The CDR3 DNA reads TGTGCCACCTGGGGGAGGGTAGATCTCGCGCAGTACTTC. It yields the protein CATWGRVDLAQYF.

This chain links TRBV27 with TRBJ1-5, with TRBD1 as a possible D gene (6 bases). CDR3 length equals 15 residues. Germline CDR1 MNHEY, CDR2 SMNVEV (reference sequence). V shed 6 bases and J shed 5 bases, with 17 bases lying between them. Written as DNA, the CDR3 is TGTGCCAGCAGGGGGGCTAGGAATTTTGATCAGCCCCAGCATTTT. This codes for CASRGARNFDQPQHF.

V is TRBV6-2 or TRBV6-3 and J is TRBJ1-1; 9 bases are shared with TRBD1. V was pared by 2 bases and J by 7 bases, with 11 bases of the junction left unmatched. Germline CDR1 reads MNHEY; CDR2 reads SVGEGT. CDR3 size: 16 residues. CDR3 in DNA: TGTGCCAGCAGTTACCGGGAGGGACAGGGAGGTTATGAAGCTTTCTTT. This gives the protein CASSYREGQGGYEAFF.

The V and J genes are TRBV3-1 (or the pseudogene TRBV3-2) and TRBJ1-2; weak D call: TRBD1 (6 bases). Germline V gene sequence: CDR1 LGHDT, CDR2 YNNKEL (reference sequence). This CDR3 contains 15 residues. Trimming shortened V by 2 bases and J by 6 bases, and 16 bases separated the two germline ends. CDR3 amino acids: CASSQTPGQSDGYTF. In DNA, the CDR3 is TGTGCCAGCAGCCAAACGCCCGGACAGTCAGATGGCTACACCTTC.

Details on this clone: In the same sample, other DNA sequences code for this CDR3. The genes are TRBV12-5 and TRBJ1-5, with a tentative D call TRBD1 (5 bases). The CDR3 is 15 residues long. Trimming removed 2 bases at V and 4 bases at J, with 12 bases between. CDR1 is LGHNT, CDR2 FRNRAP, per germline. The CDR3 loop reads CASGLQGLSNQPQHF. The CDR3 region has the DNA TGTGCTAGTGGTTTGCAGGGTTTGTCAAATCAGCCCCAGCATTTT. The whole variable domain, filled in from reference TRBV12-5 and TRBJ1-5, reads DARVTQTPRHKVTEMGQEVTMRCQPILGHNTVFWYRQTMMQGLELLAYFRNRAPLDDSGMPKDRFSAEMPDATLATLKIQPSEPRDSAVYFCASGLQGLSNQPQHFGDGTRLSIL.

The V gene is TRBV7-3, the J gene TRBJ1-4; 7 bases map to TRBD1. The junction had 5 bases not matched to a gene; V was cut back by 5 bases and J by 8 bases. Germline V CDR1 and CDR2: SGHTA, FQGTGA. CDR3 length: 13 residues. CDR3 amino acids: CASSIQGGEKLFF. For the CDR3, the DNA is TGTGCCAGCAGCATCCAGGGGGGCGAAAAACTGTTTTTT.

This clone was detected only a few times. V and J are TRBV4-1 and TRBJ1-1; D gene ambiguous. Between the trimmed V and J ends, which lost 0 bases and 1 base, there was a span of 9 bases. Germline CDR1 reads MGHRA; CDR2 reads YSYEKL. The CDR3 totals 15 residues. For the CDR3, the DNA is TGCGCCAGCAGCCAAGATCGCGCGGGGAACACTGAAGCTTTCTTT. This encodes CASSQDRAGNTEAFF.

The chain uses TRBV3-1 (or the pseudogene TRBV3-2) and TRBJ2-1; 13 bases fit TRBD2. With V trimmed by 1 base and J by 8 bases, 14 bases remained unmatched. CDR1 is LGHDT and CDR2 is YNNKEL in the germline V gene (reference sequence). CDR3 size: 19 residues. CDR3 coding DNA: TGTGCCAGCAGCCAAGGAGGACTAGCGGGGGCCTACCTGGGGGATGAGCAGTTCTTC. Residues: CASSQGGLAGAYLGDEQFF.

V usage is TRBV14 and J usage is TRBJ1-2; D unclear. From germline, CDR1 is SGHDN and CDR2 FVKESK. The V end was cut by 3 bases, the J end by 6 bases, with 11 bases between. The CDR3 runs to 13 residues. For the CDR3, the DNA is TGTGCCAGCAGCCAGGGCGGGAGGCATGGCTACACCTTC. Translated: CASSQGGRHGYTF.

V is TRBV27 and J is TRBJ2-2; D ambiguous. The CDR3 is 14 residues long. The V end lost 6 bases, the J end lost 1 base, and 9 bases lay between the germline ends. Germline CDR1 MNHEY, CDR2 SMNVEV (reference sequence). CDR3 DNA: TGTGCCAGCAGCTATAACCAGAACACCGGGGAGCTGTTTTTT. Translation gives CASSYNQNTGELFF.

The gene calls are TRBV19 and TRBJ1-1; 8 bases are a match to TRBD1. After removal of 7 bases from V and 6 bases from J, the junction contained 10 bases not matched to a gene. Germline CDR1 LNHDA, CDR2 SQIVND (reference sequence). This CDR3 has 14 amino acids. CDR3 sequence: CASTFDRGRAEAFF. CDR3 nucleotides: TGTGCCAGTACCTTCGACAGGGGTCGGGCTGAAGCTTTCTTT. The variable domain in full, with the rest retrieved from reference TRBV19 and TRBJ1-1, is DGGITQSPKYLFRKEGQNVTLSCEQNLNHDAMYWYRQDPGQGLRLIYYSQIVNDFQKGDIAEGYSVSREKKESFPLTVTSAQKNPTAFYLCASTFDRGRAEAFFGQGTRLTVV.

Details on this clone: The sample holds other DNA sequences that translate to the same CDR3. The V and J genes are TRBV28 and TRBJ1-2; the D gene is possibly TRBD1 (6 bases). V lost 3 bases, J lost 2 bases, and 7 bases lay in between. CDR3 length: 13 amino acids. Germline CDR1 reads MDHEN; CDR2 reads SYDVKM. The CDR3 nucleotides read TGTGCCAGCAGTTTTGGACAGAACTATGGCTACACCTTC. This translates into CASSFGQNYGYTF.

CDR3 loop: CATTPGQVMNTEAFF. For the CDR3, the DNA is TGTGCCACCACCCCCGGACAGGTGATGAACACTGAAGCTTTCTTT. This rearrangement joins TRBV19 to TRBJ1-1; 7 bases line up with TRBD1. V dropped 10 bases and J dropped 0; count of bases not matched to a gene: 11. There are 15 residues in the CDR3. Germline CDR1 and CDR2: LNHDA and SQIVND (reference sequence). Combining the CDR3 with reference TRBV19 and TRBJ1-1 gives the whole variable domain DGGITQSPKYLFRKEGQNVTLSCEQNLNHDAMYWYRQDPGQGLRLIYYSQIVNDFQKGDIAEGYSVSREKKESFPLTVTSAQKNPTAFYLCATTPGQVMNTEAFFGQGTRLTVV.

The gene calls are TRBV30 and TRBJ1-5, with D perhaps TRBD1 (5 bases). There are 13 residues in the CDR3. Germline V gene lookup returns CDR1 GTSNPN and CDR2 SVGIG (reference sequence). V shed 0 bases and J shed 10 bases, with 13 bases lying between them. This CDR3 is CAWSVRGVSPQHF. CDR3 nucleotides: TGTGCCTGGAGTGTACGGGGGGTCTCCCCCCAGCATTTT.

This clone was recorded only once. The chain recombines TRBV19 with TRBJ2-5, with D tentatively TRBD1 (6 bases). Germline assignment: CDR1 LNHDA and CDR2 SQIVND (reference sequence). The CDR3 consists of 15 residues. Trimming removed 4 bases at V and 5 bases at J, with 17 bases between. The CDR3 is CASSRDTNVGETQYF. The CDR3 DNA reads TGTGCCAGTAGTAGGGACACCAACGTCGGGGAGACCCAGTACTTC.

The chain combines TRBV6-5 with TRBJ1-1, with 8 bases identical to TRBD1. J was trimmed by 4 bases and V by 6 bases; bases with no gene match: 4. The V gene's germline CDR1 is MNHEY and CDR2 SVGAGI. The CDR3 covers 13 residues. CDR3 sequence (DNA): TGTGCCAGCAGAAAGACAGGGGTCACTGAAGCTTTCTTT. This codes for CASRKTGVTEAFF.

This clone occurred once. J is TRBJ2-7 and V is TRBV3-1 (or the pseudogene TRBV3-2); 7 bases line up with TRBD1. Trimming took 4 bases from V and 0 from J; bases not matched to a gene: 3. The CDR3 is 14 amino acids. The V gene's germline CDR1 is LGHDT and CDR2 YNNKEL (reference sequence). CDR3 in amino acids: CASSRGQDSYEQYF. In DNA form, the CDR3 reads TGTGCCAGCAGCCGAGGACAGGACTCCTACGAGCAGTACTTC.

This CDR3 is CASSSDRNQPQHF. The CDR3 coding sequence is TGTGCCAGCAGCTCAGACAGAAATCAGCCCCAGCATTTT. The chain uses TRBV2 and TRBJ1-5, with D perhaps matching TRBD1 (5 bases). The CDR3 consists of 13 residues. Germline V gene lookup returns CDR1 SNHLY and CDR2 FYNNEI. V lost 6 bases and J lost 4, with 10 bases in between.

The chain uses TRBV4-2 and TRBJ2-7, with 7 bases identical to TRBD2. This CDR3 has 15 amino acids. V gave up 2 bases and J gave up 7 bases; unmatched junction bases: 11. CDR1 LGHNA and CDR2 YNFKEQ come from the germline V gene. For the CDR3, the DNA is TGTGCCAGCAGCCAACCGTCCCGGGACGGGGGGGAGCAGTACTTC. Protein sequence: CASSQPSRDGGEQYF.

This chain uses TRBV3-1 (or the pseudogene TRBV3-2) with TRBJ2-5; D remains unclear. Trimming cost V 5 bases and J 2 bases, with 6 bases left between them. Germline values: CDR1 LGHDT, CDR2 YNNKEL (reference sequence). This CDR3 comprises 12 residues. The CDR3 loop reads CASSTDQETQYF. The CDR3 DNA is TGTGCCAGCAGCACAGATCAAGAGACCCAGTACTTC.

This clone was seen more than once but under ten times. The chain couples TRBV9 to TRBJ2-7; the D gene is possibly TRBD1 (5 bases). The CDR3 runs to 13 residues. The V end lost 5 bases, the J end lost 7 bases, and 16 bases lay between the germline ends. From germline, CDR1 is SGDLS and CDR2 YYNGEE. In DNA, the CDR3 is TGTGCCAGCAGTTCGACAGAGCTAGGGGAGCAGTACTTC. It codes for CASSSTELGEQYF.

This chain uses TRBV29-1 with TRBJ1-5; the D gene is possibly TRBD1 (6 bases). Germline V gene data show CDR1 as SQVTM and CDR2 as ANQGSEA. Trimming stripped 4 bases from V and 2 bases from J, with 12 bases between. CDR3 length equals 14 residues. CDR3 loop: CSVAQGAGNQPQHF. The CDR3 DNA reads as TGCAGCGTTGCACAGGGAGCGGGCAATCAGCCCCAGCATTTT.

V usage is TRBV6-2 or TRBV6-3 and J usage is TRBJ1-2; TRBD1 might be the D (5 bases). CDR1 MNHEY and CDR2 SVGEGT come from the germline V gene. Deletions cut 5 bases from V and 6 bases from J, with 10 bases between. This CDR3 is 12 amino acids long. This CDR3 reads CASSNHRNGYTF. Written as DNA, the CDR3 is TGTGCCAGCAGTAACCACAGGAATGGCTACACCTTC.

For this clone: The sample contains more than one DNA sequence encoding this CDR3. V usage is TRBV7-2 and J usage is TRBJ2-3; D gene ambiguous. Trimming left V 0 bases short and J 2 bases short, with 3 bases between. CDR3 length equals 13 residues. CDR1 is SGHTA and CDR2 is FQGNSA in the germline V gene. CDR3 sequence reads: CASSLAYTDTQYF. The CDR3, as DNA: TGTGCCAGCAGCTTAGCCTACACAGATACGCAGTATTTT.

The genes are TRBV24-1 and TRBJ2-3, with TRBD1 as a possible D gene (5 bases). This CDR3 is 14 amino acids long. The germline V and J ends were trimmed by 7 bases and 0 bases, with 10 bases remaining between them. Looked up from germline, CDR1 is KGHDR and CDR2 is SFDVKD. This chain's CDR3 is CATRGVLSTDTQYF. The CDR3, as DNA: TGTGCCACCAGAGGGGTTTTGAGCACAGATACGCAGTATTTT.

This sequence joins TRBV9 and TRBJ1-1; D not certain. Per the germline V gene, CDR1 is SGDLS and CDR2 is YYNGEE. Deletions cut 4 bases from V and 3 bases from J, with 16 bases between. The CDR3 runs 15 residues. CDR3 bases: TGTGCCAGCAGCCATCTACAGCCCAAGGACACTGAAGCTTTCTTT. This codes for CASSHLQPKDTEAFF.